Listed below are T cell receptor beta chains from one sample, sequenced in a study of CD8+CD57+ T cells in acquired aplastic anemia. TCRdb redid the calling of the reads with MiXCR, one entry per CDR3 protein. The data hold a few hundred thousand distinct CDR3 sequences, with 40% to 60% observed a single time. Sequencing used sorted CD4+, CD8+, or CD8+CD57+ T cells (not recorded which) from PBMCs. These TCRs come from a human donor with aplastic anemia. The CDR3 runs from the conserved cysteine through the conserved F or W. Each record gives: D gene, J gene, CDR3 length, clone size, V gene, CDR3 DNA, CDR3 protein. A D gene is named only where the DNA matches it firmly. The size entry is marked missing in some rows and otherwise reads once, few, many or a size class.

d_gene: TRBD1; j_gene: TRBJ2-7; len: 14; abundance: -; v_gene: TRBV29-1; CDR3nt: TGCAGCGTTGACTCCGGACAGGGTCACTACGAGCAGTACTTC; CDR3aa: CSVDSGQGHYEQYF
d_gene: TRBD1; j_gene: TRBJ2-3; len: 15; abundance: -; v_gene: TRBV12-3/TRBV12-4; CDR3nt: TGTGCCAGCACCCCCGGGACAGGTAGCACAGATACGCAGTATTTT; CDR3aa: CASTPGTGSTDTQYF
d_gene: TRBD2; j_gene: TRBJ2-5; len: 14; abundance: -; v_gene: TRBV24-1; CDR3nt: TGTGCCACCAGTGATGCAAGGGGAGGGGAGACCCAGTACTTC; CDR3aa: CATSDARGGETQYF
d_gene: TRBD1; j_gene: TRBJ2-3; len: 14; abundance: -; v_gene: TRBV5-8; CDR3nt: TGTGCCAGCAGCCGGGGACAGGCCCGAAATACGCAGTATTTT; CDR3aa: CASSRGQARNTQYF
d_gene: -; j_gene: TRBJ2-1; len: 14; abundance: few; v_gene: TRBV27; CDR3nt: TGTGCCAGCAGCGCTTTAGGCTCCTACAATGAGCAGTTCTTC; CDR3aa: CASSALGSYNEQFF
d_gene: -; j_gene: TRBJ2-7; len: 14; abundance: -; v_gene: TRBV11-2; CDR3nt: TGTGCCAGCAGCTTAGGTGGAGTAAGGTACGAGCAGTACTTC; CDR3aa: CASSLGGVRYEQYF
d_gene: TRBD1; j_gene: TRBJ2-7; len: 14; abundance: many; v_gene: TRBV2; CDR3nt: TGTGCCAGCGGGACAGGAGTCCTTACCTACGAGCAGTACTTC; CDR3aa: CASGTGVLTYEQYF
d_gene: TRBD1; j_gene: TRBJ2-3; len: 14; abundance: many; v_gene: TRBV20-1; CDR3nt: TGCAGTGCTAGAGTTGCAGGGGGTTTCTGGGCGCAGTATTTT; CDR3aa: CSARVAGGFWAQYF
d_gene: TRBD1; j_gene: TRBJ2-7; len: 15; abundance: many; v_gene: TRBV5-1; CDR3nt: TGCGCCAGCAGCTTGGCCCCCGGGACAGAGGGCGAGCAGTACTTC; CDR3aa: CASSLAPGTEGEQYF
d_gene: -; j_gene: TRBJ2-5; len: 14; abundance: -; v_gene: TRBV6-1; CDR3nt: TGTGCCAGCAGCCCAAGACGGGGAGCGGGGACCCAGTACTTC; CDR3aa: CASSPRRGAGTQYF
d_gene: TRBD2; j_gene: TRBJ2-5; len: 15; abundance: -; v_gene: TRBV12-3/TRBV12-4; CDR3nt: TGTGCCAGCAATTCGGCTAGCGGGGGTGGGGAGACCCAGTACTTC; CDR3aa: CASNSASGGGETQYF
d_gene: -; j_gene: TRBJ1-2; len: 15; abundance: -; v_gene: TRBV5-5; CDR3nt: TGTGCCAGCAGCTTGTTGGCGGGCACTAACCATGGCTACACCTTC; CDR3aa: CASSLLAGTNHGYTF
d_gene: -; j_gene: TRBJ2-7; len: 11; abundance: -; v_gene: TRBV2; CDR3nt: TGTGCCAGCAGGGCCCTATACGAGCAGTACTTC; CDR3aa: CASRALYEQYF
d_gene: -; j_gene: TRBJ1-2; len: 13; abundance: many; v_gene: TRBV2; CDR3nt: TGTGCCAGCAGTGACGTCTCCCTCTATGGCTACACCTTC; CDR3aa: CASSDVSLYGYTF
d_gene: -; j_gene: TRBJ1-2; len: 13; abundance: many; v_gene: TRBV7-3; CDR3nt: TGTGCCAGCAGCTTAAATTCAGGGGATGGCTACACCTTC; CDR3aa: CASSLNSGDGYTF
d_gene: TRBD2; j_gene: TRBJ2-3; len: 15; abundance: -; v_gene: TRBV20-1; CDR3nt: TGCAGTGCTAGTAGCGGGACTAAAAGCACAGATACGCAGTATTTT; CDR3aa: CSASSGTKSTDTQYF
d_gene: TRBD1; j_gene: TRBJ1-1; len: 14; abundance: few; v_gene: TRBV5-1; CDR3nt: TGCGCCAGCAGCCAAGACAGGGAAAACACTGGAGCTTTCTTT; CDR3aa: CASSQDRENTGAFF
d_gene: TRBD1; j_gene: TRBJ1-2; len: 17; abundance: many; v_gene: TRBV7-9; CDR3nt: TGTGCCAGCAGCAGACTCCGGGACAGGGGCTTGAGCGATGGCTACACCTTC; CDR3aa: CASSRLRDRGLSDGYTF
d_gene: -; j_gene: TRBJ1-1; len: 12; abundance: many; v_gene: TRBV11-2; CDR3nt: TGTGCCAGCAGCTTAGGAGACACTGAAGCTTTCTTT; CDR3aa: CASSLGDTEAFF
d_gene: -; j_gene: TRBJ2-2; len: 13; abundance: many; v_gene: TRBV7-3; CDR3nt: TGTGCCAGCAGTTACAGGCACACCGGGGAGCTGTTTTTT; CDR3aa: CASSYRHTGELFF
d_gene: TRBD1; j_gene: TRBJ1-1; len: 15; abundance: -; v_gene: TRBV6-5; CDR3nt: TGTGCCAGCAGTTACAAACAGGGGGCGCGCACTGAAGCTTTCTTT; CDR3aa: CASSYKQGARTEAFF
d_gene: TRBD1; j_gene: TRBJ2-7; len: 15; abundance: -; v_gene: TRBV20-1; CDR3nt: TGCAGTGCCAGCAGGGACACAGGGGGTTCCTACGAGCAGTACTTC; CDR3aa: CSASRDTGGSYEQYF
d_gene: -; j_gene: TRBJ1-5; len: 16; abundance: -; v_gene: TRBV19; CDR3nt: TGTGCCAGTAGTATGAGTAGCAGGGGAGGCGATCAGCCCCGGCATTTT; CDR3aa: CASSMSSRGGDQPRHF
d_gene: -; j_gene: TRBJ1-3; len: 16; abundance: many; v_gene: TRBV7-9; CDR3nt: TGTGCCAGCAGCTTAGTGACGGGGGCTAGAGGAAACACCATATATTTT; CDR3aa: CASSLVTGARGNTIYF
d_gene: -; j_gene: TRBJ2-7; len: 14; abundance: many; v_gene: TRBV12-3/TRBV12-4; CDR3nt: TGTGCCAGCAGTTTAATTTGGGAGACCTACGAGCAGTACTTC; CDR3aa: CASSLIWETYEQYF
d_gene: TRBD1; j_gene: TRBJ1-2; len: 14; abundance: -; v_gene: TRBV2; CDR3nt: TGTGCCAGCAGTGTAGGGACAGCAAAGAGTGGCTACACCTTC; CDR3aa: CASSVGTAKSGYTF
d_gene: -; j_gene: TRBJ1-6; len: 14; abundance: -; v_gene: TRBV7-9; CDR3nt: TGTGCCAGCAGTGAACAGGGAGGTAATTCACCCCTCCACTTT; CDR3aa: CASSEQGGNSPLHF
d_gene: TRBD1; j_gene: TRBJ1-1; len: 16; abundance: -; v_gene: TRBV10-3; CDR3nt: TGTGCCATCAGTGAGGGATTGTGGGACAGTAACACTGAAGCTTTCTTT; CDR3aa: CAISEGLWDSNTEAFF
d_gene: TRBD1; j_gene: TRBJ1-6; len: 14; abundance: once; v_gene: TRBV19; CDR3nt: TGTGCCAGTAGTGGGACAGGGGGTAGCTCACCCCTCCACTTT; CDR3aa: CASSGTGGSSPLHF
d_gene: TRBD1; j_gene: TRBJ2-2; len: 10; abundance: -; v_gene: TRBV7-8; CDR3nt: TGTGCAACTCAACAGGGGGTGCTGTTTTTT; CDR3aa: CATQQGVLFF
d_gene: TRBD1; j_gene: TRBJ2-7; len: 14; abundance: -; v_gene: TRBV24-1; CDR3nt: TGTGCCACCAGTGATTACGGACAGGACAATGAGCAGTACTTC; CDR3aa: CATSDYGQDNEQYF
d_gene: -; j_gene: TRBJ1-2; len: 16; abundance: many; v_gene: TRBV19; CDR3nt: TGTGCCAGTAGATCCCTTCGGACCACAATTGTCTATGGCTACACCTTC; CDR3aa: CASRSLRTTIVYGYTF
d_gene: -; j_gene: TRBJ2-7; len: 14; abundance: -; v_gene: TRBV4-1; CDR3nt: TGCGCCAGCAGCCGGTCTGAGTCTCCCTACGAGCAGTACTTC; CDR3aa: CASSRSESPYEQYF
d_gene: TRBD2; j_gene: TRBJ2-3; len: 15; abundance: -; v_gene: TRBV12-3/TRBV12-4; CDR3nt: TGTGCCAGCAGTTCGTTCGGGGGGAACTTTGATACGCAGTATTTT; CDR3aa: CASSSFGGNFDTQYF
d_gene: TRBD2; j_gene: TRBJ2-5; len: 17; abundance: many; v_gene: TRBV19; CDR3nt: TGTGCCAGTAGTGGGGCCGGGGCGGGGGGTCGACAAGAGACCCAGTACTTC; CDR3aa: CASSGAGAGGRQETQYF
d_gene: TRBD1; j_gene: TRBJ1-2; len: 12; abundance: -; v_gene: TRBV19; CDR3nt: TGTGCCAGTACAGGGGGGGACTATGGCTACACCTTC; CDR3aa: CASTGGDYGYTF
d_gene: -; j_gene: TRBJ1-5; len: 13; abundance: -; v_gene: TRBV7-9; CDR3nt: TGTGCCAGCAGCCGGGACACCTATCAGCCCCAGCATTTT; CDR3aa: CASSRDTYQPQHF
d_gene: TRBD1; j_gene: TRBJ2-7; len: 16; abundance: -; v_gene: TRBV25-1; CDR3nt: TGTGCCAGCAGTGAAGGCACCGGGACAGGGGCCTACGAGCAGTACTTC; CDR3aa: CASSEGTGTGAYEQYF
d_gene: -; j_gene: TRBJ1-1; len: 15; abundance: -; v_gene: TRBV7-2; CDR3nt: TGTGCCAGCACGCGGCGGGGAATCGGGGTCACTGAAGCTTTCTTT; CDR3aa: CASTRRGIGVTEAFF
d_gene: -; j_gene: TRBJ1-2; len: 12; abundance: -; v_gene: TRBV7-8; CDR3nt: TGTGCCAGCAGCCCGGGACCGGGGGGCTACACCTTC; CDR3aa: CASSPGPGGYTF
d_gene: TRBD1; j_gene: TRBJ1-2; len: 16; abundance: many; v_gene: TRBV9; CDR3nt: TGTGCCAGCAGCAAGCGGGACAGGGAGGTTTCAGCTGGCTACACCTTC; CDR3aa: CASSKRDREVSAGYTF
d_gene: -; j_gene: TRBJ1-6; len: 18; abundance: -; v_gene: TRBV7-9; CDR3nt: TGTGCCAGCAGCTTAGATGTGGGTGGCAGCTCCTATAATTCACCCCTCCACTTT; CDR3aa: CASSLDVGGSSYNSPLHF
d_gene: TRBD2; j_gene: TRBJ2-5; len: 15; abundance: -; v_gene: TRBV6-5; CDR3nt: TGTGCCAGCAGTTACATGCGGGGGGGCCAGGAGACCCAGTACTTC; CDR3aa: CASSYMRGGQETQYF
d_gene: TRBD1; j_gene: TRBJ1-5; len: 15; abundance: many; v_gene: TRBV19; CDR3nt: TGTGCCAGTAGCATGGGACAGGGGCGGGATCAGCCCCAGCATTTT; CDR3aa: CASSMGQGRDQPQHF
d_gene: -; j_gene: TRBJ1-1; len: 16; abundance: -; v_gene: TRBV4-1; CDR3nt: TGTGCCAGCAGCCAAGTAATGGGGGGGAAAAACACTGAAGCTTTCTTT; CDR3aa: CASSQVMGGKNTEAFF
d_gene: -; j_gene: TRBJ2-1; len: 13; abundance: many; v_gene: TRBV11-2; CDR3nt: TGTGCCAGCAGCACAGATCCCTACAATGAGCAGTTCTTC; CDR3aa: CASSTDPYNEQFF
d_gene: TRBD1; j_gene: TRBJ2-7; len: 13; abundance: -; v_gene: TRBV20-1; CDR3nt: TGCAGTGCTGACAGGGTCTTACAGTACGAGCAGTACTTC; CDR3aa: CSADRVLQYEQYF
d_gene: TRBD2; j_gene: TRBJ2-2; len: 16; abundance: many; v_gene: TRBV20-1; CDR3nt: TGCAGTGCTAGAGATCTCCGCGGGGGGGACACCGGGGAGCTGTTTTTT; CDR3aa: CSARDLRGGDTGELFF
d_gene: -; j_gene: TRBJ2-2; len: 14; abundance: few; v_gene: TRBV18; CDR3nt: TGTGCCAGCTCACCGGGCCACTACACCGGGGAGCTGTTTTTT; CDR3aa: CASSPGHYTGELFF
d_gene: -; j_gene: TRBJ1-5; len: 13; abundance: -; v_gene: TRBV24-1; CDR3nt: TGTGCCACCAGTTTGACCGGTAATCAGCCCCAGCATTTT; CDR3aa: CATSLTGNQPQHF
d_gene: -; j_gene: TRBJ1-4; len: 14; abundance: -; v_gene: TRBV5-1; CDR3nt: TGCGCCAGCAGCTTCGAAAGTGTTAATGAAAAACTGTTTTTT; CDR3aa: CASSFESVNEKLFF
d_gene: -; j_gene: TRBJ2-6; len: 13; abundance: many; v_gene: TRBV19; CDR3nt: TGTGCCAGTATGGGGAGTGGGGCCAACGTCCTGACTTTC; CDR3aa: CASMGSGANVLTF
d_gene: -; j_gene: TRBJ1-1; len: 14; abundance: -; v_gene: TRBV7-2; CDR3nt: TGTGCCAGCAGTTCCTCGGTTTTAATGGGTGAAGCTTTCTTT; CDR3aa: CASSSSVLMGEAFF
d_gene: TRBD2; j_gene: TRBJ2-1; len: 16; abundance: once; v_gene: TRBV9; CDR3nt: TGTGCCAGCAGCCGGACCACTAGCGGGGGCCACAATGAGCAGTTCTTC; CDR3aa: CASSRTTSGGHNEQFF
d_gene: TRBD1; j_gene: TRBJ2-7; len: 14; abundance: many; v_gene: TRBV27; CDR3nt: TGTGCCAGCAGTAAGACAGGGACCCGCTACGAGCAGTACTTC; CDR3aa: CASSKTGTRYEQYF
d_gene: TRBD2; j_gene: TRBJ2-7; len: 18; abundance: -; v_gene: TRBV2; CDR3nt: TGCGCCAGCAGCCGCGGACTAGCGGGCGCCCTGGGGTCCTACGAGCAGTACTTC; CDR3aa: CASSRGLAGALGSYEQYF